This T cell receptor beta chain was observed in a study of tumor-infiltrating lymphocytes in primary liver carcinoma. Germline assignment: CDR1 MGHRA and CDR2 YSYEKL. This CDR3 comprises 15 residues. Concerning this clonotype itself: One end of the junction fails to match germline, which may point to a read error.

Production of TCR beta cDNA used approximately 480 ng total RNA together with a constant-region primer. TCR beta libraries came from three nested multiplex PCR rounds using slightly modified ARM-PCR. A C-beta reverse primer was combined with TRBV1-TRBV30 forward primers in the first two PCR rounds, and each round had around 11 cycles. Each CDR3 protein is one row after TCRdb ran MiXCR on the multiplex PCR reads. The data contain around 190,000 distinct CDR3 sequences, approximately 80% of them seen just once; the ten biggest clones take up 15% to 20%. Co-extracting RNA and DNA was done with roughly 17-32 mg of unsorted bulk tissue as input.

The chain combines TRBV4-1 with TRBJ2-4; D is uncertain. Sequenced input: tumor tissue from primary liver carcinoma. The source of this sequence is a man in his forties or fifties with primary liver carcinoma and hepatitis B virus infection. The CDR3 DNA follows: TGCACCAGCAGGCCAGTCTTACAGAAAGGAAACATTCAGTACTTC. Its protein product is CTSRPVLQKGNIQYF.